The 13 T cell receptor beta chains listed next were all sequenced from one sample in a study of blood T cell repertoires in COVID-19. Only in-frame clones appear in the TCRdb table, and some are missing; sequencing was by immunoSEQ multiplex PCR. The table includes a few hundred thousand clones, 85% detected once. The sequenced sample was PBMCs or T cells enriched from blood (not recorded which). All receptors derive from a woman aged 50 to 60 who had recovered from COVID-19.

V and J are TRBV28 and TRBJ2-7, with 9 positions matching TRBD1. Germline V gene lookup returns CDR1 MDHEN and CDR2 SYDVKM. This CDR3 is 17 amino acids long. Losses at the gene ends were 6 bases for V and 0 bases for J; bases not matched to a gene: 12. CDR3 sequence (DNA): TGTGCCAGCAGAAACACTGGGGGACAGGGTTTCTCCTACGAGCAGTACTTC. Residues: CASRNTGGQGFSYEQYF.

The V gene is TRBV18, the J gene TRBJ2-2; D might be TRBD2 (6 bases). The V and J ends lost 0 bases and 1 base respectively, with 9 bases between them. The germline V gene has CDR1 KGHSH and CDR2 LQKENI. The CDR3 is 16 amino acids. DNA for the CDR3: TGTGCCAGCTCACCACCTTACGGGGGGAACACCGGGGAGCTGTTTTTT. Amino acids: CASSPPYGGNTGELFF.

The V and J genes are TRBV7-9 and TRBJ1-6; D ambiguous. V shed 2 bases and J shed 9 bases, with 11 bases lying between them. CDR3 length equals 14 residues. The germline CDR1 and CDR2 sequences are SEHNR and FQNEAQ (reference sequence). The CDR3 loop is CASSLMGGSSPLHF. CDR3 nucleotides: TGTGCCAGCAGCTTAATGGGAGGGAGTTCACCCCTCCACTTT.

The CDR3 DNA is TGTGCCAGCAGCCAAGGGTTCGGGGAGGGGGAGACCCAGTACTTC. Residues: CASSQGFGEGETQYF. This sequence joins TRBV3-1 (or the pseudogene TRBV3-2) and TRBJ2-5; TRBD2 matches at 7 bases. The V and J ends lost 1 base and 5 bases, in that order; junction bases with no gene match: 7. The CDR3 sequence is 15 residues long. Germline assignment: CDR1 LGHDT and CDR2 YNNKEL (reference sequence).

This chain uses TRBV5-1 with TRBJ1-2; possible D gene TRBD1, 5 bases. The germline CDR1 and CDR2 sequences are SGHRS and YFSETQ. CDR3 size: 16 residues. Trimming took 2 bases from V and 5 from J, leaving 19 bases between them. As DNA, the CDR3 is TGCGCCAGCAGCTTCGAGAAGTTTGGGGGGACTTATGGCTACACCTTC. This translates into CASSFEKFGGTYGYTF.

This chain uses TRBV9 with TRBJ1-1; TRBD1 is a possible D gene (5 bases). CDR3 length: 15 amino acids. V was shortened by 2 bases and J by 1 base, with 12 bases between the two germline ends. Germline V gives CDR1 SGDLS, CDR2 YYNGEE. The DNA for the CDR3 is TGTGCCAGCAGCGTTCAACCGGGGGGGAACACTGAAGCTTTCTTT. Its translation is CASSVQPGGNTEAFF.

V usage is TRBV7-2 and J usage is TRBJ2-7; D remains unclear. The length of the CDR3 is 15 residues. The germline gives CDR1 SGHTA, CDR2 FQGNSA. Trimming left V 1 base short and J 0 bases short, with 10 bases between. DNA for the CDR3: TGTGCCAGCAGCTTAGACGGGTGGAGCTCCTACGAGCAGTACTTC. This codes for CASSLDGWSSYEQYF.

The chain has TRBV24-1 and TRBJ2-5; D remains ambiguous. Trimming cost V 1 base and J 5 bases, with 4 bases left between them. Germline V gene sequence: CDR1 KGHDR, CDR2 SFDVKD. The length of the CDR3 is 12 residues. CDR3 nucleotides: TGTGCCACCAGTGATTTCGGGGAGACCCAGTACTTC. Translated, it gives CATSDFGETQYF.

The rearrangement joins TRBV5-4 to TRBJ1-1; TRBD1 is a possible D gene (5 bases). V shed 4 bases and J shed 5 bases, with 9 bases lying between them. CDR1 and CDR2 from the germline V gene are SGHNT and YYREEE (reference sequence). The CDR3 consists of 12 residues. The CDR3 DNA reads TGTGCCAGCAGCCGGGGGATGACTGAAGCTTTCTTT. It translates to CASSRGMTEAFF.

The V call is TRBV28, the J call TRBJ1-6; 9 positions match TRBD1. The length of the CDR3 is 15 residues. V trimming: 4 bases; J trimming: 7 bases; junction bases outside the gene matches: 5. Germline V lookup: CDR1 MDHEN, CDR2 SYDVKM. The DNA for the CDR3 is TGTGCCAGCAGTTCACAGGGGGCGCCGAATTCACCCCTCCACTTT. Amino acid sequence: CASSSQGAPNSPLHF.

CDR3 sequence reads: CASSRTYGTGANVLTF. For the CDR3, the DNA is TGTGCCAGCAGCAGGACTTACGGGACTGGGGCCAACGTCCTGACTTTC. V and J are TRBV7-2 and TRBJ2-6, with a tentative D call TRBD2 (5 bases). The germline V gene encodes CDR1 SGHTA and CDR2 FQGNSA. Trimming took off 5 bases at V and 2 bases at J, with 13 bases between the two ends. This CDR3 has 16 residues.

Notes on this clone: Other DNA variants within this sample encode the same CDR3. The rearrangement joins TRBV6-5 to TRBJ2-5; weak D call: TRBD2 (6 bases). The CDR3 runs to 12 residues. Trimming removed 8 bases from V and 5 bases from J, with 12 bases in between. The V gene's germline CDR1 is MNHEY and CDR2 SVGAGI. CDR3 residues: CASAAGRETQYF. The CDR3 DNA follows: TGTGCCAGCGCAGCAGGGAGGGAGACCCAGTACTTC.

This chain links TRBV7-9 with TRBJ1-6; D unresolved. In germline, CDR1 is SEHNR, CDR2 FQNEAQ (reference sequence). The germline V and J ends were trimmed by 2 bases and 8 bases, with 7 bases remaining between them. The CDR3 spans 13 residues. The CDR3 coding sequence is TGTGCCAGCAGCTTACAGATGGATTCACCCCTCCACTTT. Protein: CASSLQMDSPLHF.